This passage covers 21 T cell receptor beta chains from one sample sequenced in a study of blood T cells in healthy people across ages. It was with a sample-barcoded 5' primer and a J-beta primer mix that a second PCR of roughly 6 to 12 cycles was run. One entry per CDR3 protein results from TCRdb running MiXCR on the 5' RACE reads. Of roughly 1.5 million distinct CDR3 sequences in the sample, around 40% are singletons; the top ten hold approximately 4.1%. Input material: blood. These receptors all come from a woman aged 18-29 years in good health.

The V call is TRBV18, the J call TRBJ2-1, with 8 nucleotides matching TRBD1. V lost 6 bases and J lost 5; bases outside the gene matches: 3. This CDR3 region has 13 residues. Germline V gives CDR1 KGHSH, CDR2 LQKENI. In DNA, the CDR3 is TGTGCCAGCTCGCAGGGGGCCCACAATGAGCAGTTCTTC. Protein sequence: CASSQGAHNEQFF.

Concerning this clonotype: One junction end disagrees with the germline gene, perhaps due to a read error. In nucleotides, the CDR3 is TGTACCAGCGGAAATGAGCAGTTCTTC. Amino acids: CTSGNEQFF. This chain connects TRBV2 to TRBJ2-1, with a weak D call TRBD2 (5 bases). In germline, CDR1 is SNHLY, CDR2 FYNNEI. CDR3 length: 9 residues.

This chain joins TRBV27 and TRBJ1-2; D gene uncertain. The CDR3 runs 15 residues. V was clipped by 6 bases and J by 2 bases, with 16 bases between them. The germline V gene has CDR1 MNHEY and CDR2 SMNVEV (reference sequence). Here the CDR3 DNA reads TGTGCCAGCAGCACGCCCGACATGCGGAACTATGGCTACACCTTC. Its protein is CASSTPDMRNYGYTF.

The J gene is TRBJ2-3, the V gene TRBV5-1; 8 bases map to TRBD2. With V trimmed by 4 bases and J by 1 base, 8 bases remained unmatched. The CDR3 covers 16 residues. Germline V gene sequence: CDR1 SGHRS, CDR2 YFSETQ. CDR3 sequence reads: CASSLTSGQGTDTQYF. CDR3 DNA: TGCGCCAGCAGCCTCACTAGCGGTCAGGGCACAGATACGCAGTATTTT.

This clonotype was picked up one time. This chain connects TRBV3-1 to TRBJ2-1, with D maybe TRBD1 (6 bases). Germline CDR1 is LGHDT and CDR2 is YNNKEL (reference sequence). This CDR3 has 15 amino acids. V was cut by 6 bases and J by 3 bases, with 15 bases left in between. As DNA, the CDR3 is TGTGCCAGCAGTCCCCCAGGGGTTGGCTACAATGAGCAGTTCTTC. It translates to CASSPPGVGYNEQFF.

This clonotype was counted a few times. The chain combines TRBV20-1 with TRBJ2-1, with 14 bases matching TRBD2. Germline values: CDR1 DFQATT, CDR2 SNEGSKA (reference sequence). The CDR3 contains 15 residues. Germline trimming cut 6 bases from V and 9 bases from J; bases unmatched to any gene: 10. The CDR3 loop reads CSANRLAGGRGEQFF. The CDR3 nucleotides are TGCAGTGCGAATAGACTAGCGGGAGGGCGGGGTGAGCAGTTCTTC.

The chain employs TRBV7-2 and TRBJ2-4; TRBD2 matches at 13 bases. Germline V gene sequence: CDR1 SGHTA, CDR2 FQGNSA. Unmatched junction bases numbered 11, after V lost 5 bases and J lost 13 bases. CDR3 size: 15 residues. CDR3 DNA sequence: TGTGCCAGCAGCCGAGACGGACTAGCGGGGGTAGAGCAGTACTTC. Encoded protein: CASSRDGLAGVEQYF.

This rearrangement joins TRBV21-1 to TRBJ1-2; whether TRBD1, the table's D call, matches the DNA was not checked. TRBV21-1 corresponds to a pseudogene. The CDR3 has 14 amino acids. Here the CDR3 reads CASSNRGPGYGYTF. The CDR3 region has the DNA TGTGCCAGCAGCAACAGGGGGCCAGGCTATGGCTACACCTTC.

This clonotype was observed a few times. The rearrangement joins TRBV10-3 to TRBJ1-2; D is unresolved. CDR3 size: 14 residues. V lost 4 bases to trimming and J lost 2 bases, with 11 bases between them. CDR1 and CDR2 from the germline V gene are ENHRY and SYGVKD. DNA for the CDR3: TGTGCCATCAGTGGTCAGGCGTTGAACTATGGCTACACCTTC. It is translated as CAISGQALNYGYTF.

The V call is TRBV4-3, the J call TRBJ2-1; perhaps TRBD2 as D (5 bases). CDR1 is LGHNA, CDR2 YSLEER, per germline. The CDR3 sequence is 13 residues long. V lost 2 bases and J 10 bases, leaving 12 bases between the germline ends. Written as DNA, the CDR3 is TGCGCCAGCAGCCAACCGGGATCCTACGAGCAGTTCTTC. This encodes CASSQPGSYEQFF.

The chain joins TRBV6-2 or TRBV6-3 to TRBJ2-1; tentatively, D is TRBD2 (5 bases). The closer fit of TRBJ2-7 to the DNA end suggests the J call may be wrong. The germline V gene encodes CDR1 MNHEY and CDR2 SVGEGT. The length of the CDR3 is 12 residues. Written as DNA, the CDR3 is TGTGCCAGCAGTCGGCGGGTCAATGAGCAGTACTTC. Protein sequence: CASSRRVNEQYF.

This clonotype was recorded a few times. The genes are TRBV20-1 and TRBJ1-1; D is unresolved. Germline values: CDR1 DFQATT, CDR2 SNEGSKA (reference sequence). There are 12 residues in the CDR3. V lost 2 bases and J 1 base, leaving 5 bases between the germline ends. CDR3 bases: TGCAGTGCTAGAATCTGGAACACTGAAGCTTTCTTT. Translating gives CSARIWNTEAFF.

This chain connects TRBV7-2 to TRBJ2-5; a weak D match, TRBD2 (6 bases). The CDR3 loop spans 17 amino acids. V lost 2 bases, J lost 0 bases, and 16 bases lay in between. Per germline, CDR1 SGHTA and CDR2 FQGNSA. The CDR3 region is CASSLPGLASYQETQYF. CDR3 DNA sequence: TGTGCCAGCAGCTTACCGGGACTTGCCTCGTACCAAGAGACCCAGTACTTC.

The chain carries TRBV9 and TRBJ2-3; no reliable D call. V was clipped by 7 bases and J by 0 bases, with 12 bases between them. This CDR3 comprises 14 residues. Germline V gives CDR1 SGDLS, CDR2 YYNGEE. This CDR3 reads CASAVAVSTDTQYF. The CDR3 nucleotides read TGTGCCAGCGCGGTGGCGGTTAGCACAGATACGCAGTATTTT.

This clonotype was found a few times. The V gene is TRBV29-1, the J gene TRBJ2-7, with D hard to call. The CDR3 covers 14 residues. Germline-derived CDR1 and CDR2 are SQVTM and ANQGSEA. V shed 6 bases and J shed 0 bases, with 15 bases lying between them. Here the CDR3 reads CSVLTDALSYEQYF. As DNA, the CDR3 is TGCAGCGTCCTGACTGACGCTCTCTCCTACGAGCAGTACTTC.

This clonotype was observed a few times. The genes are TRBV12-3 or TRBV12-4 and TRBJ1-1; D call uncertain. This CDR3 contains 12 residues. Trimming cost V 5 bases and J 6 bases, with 10 bases left between them. DNA for the CDR3: TGTGCCAGCAGTCCTCGGCGGGCTGAAGCTTTCTTT. It codes for CASSPRRAEAFF.

The CDR3 region is CSVPRQGWDTEAFF. CDR3 bases: TGCAGCGTACCAAGACAGGGTTGGGACACTGAAGCTTTCTTT. The chain carries TRBV29-1 and TRBJ1-1; 7 bases line up with TRBD1. The CDR3 spans 14 residues. CDR1 and CDR2 (germline): SQVTM, ANQGSEA. V lost 6 bases and J lost 3; bases outside the gene matches: 10.

The rearrangement links TRBV7-2 to TRBJ2-5; weak D call: TRBD2 (6 bases). The end of the DNA aligns better with TRBJ2-1, so the J call may be wrong. Germline V gives CDR1 SGHTA, CDR2 FQGNSA. This CDR3 spans 13 amino acids. CDR3 region: CASSRTIQETQFF. The CDR3 coding sequence is TGTGCCAGCAGCAGGACTATCCAAGAGACCCAGTTCTTC.

This clonotype has a count of ten or more. V gene TRBV6-1 combines with J gene TRBJ1-4, with D tentatively TRBD1 (6 bases). Germline CDR1 MNHNS, CDR2 SASEGT. This CDR3 spans 14 amino acids. The V end lost 5 bases, the J end lost 0 bases, and 7 bases lay between the germline ends. DNA of the CDR3: TGTGCCAGCAGTCGGACAGCAACTAATGAAAAACTGTTTTTT. Protein sequence: CASSRTATNEKLFF.

V gene TRBV20-1 combines with J gene TRBJ2-4; a possible D gene is TRBD1 (6 bases). This CDR3 has 14 amino acids. The V gene's germline CDR1 is DFQATT and CDR2 SNEGSKA (reference sequence). Trimming cost V 6 bases and J 0 bases, with 12 bases left between them. The chain's CDR3 is CSARTDLAKNIQYF. The CDR3 bases are TGCAGTGCCCGGACAGATTTAGCCAAAAACATTCAGTACTTC.

The V and J genes are TRBV20-1 and TRBJ2-3, with TRBD2 matching over 7 bases. Germline V lookup: CDR1 DFQATT, CDR2 SNEGSKA (reference sequence). V was clipped by 3 bases and J by 5 bases; unmatched bases: 8. The CDR3 loop spans 14 amino acids. As DNA, the CDR3 is TGCAGTGCTAGTGGGGAGGGCCCCGGAGATACGCAGTATTTT. Its protein is CSASGEGPGDTQYF.